Here is one T cell receptor (beta chain) with its context. Its cognate antigen has yet to be identified. The input lacks base qualities; no much larger clone sits a single base away. Ophthalmopathy patients had moderately to severely active disease, with a Clinical Activity Score of 3 or more, a NOSPECS grade of 4 or more, and a disease duration of less than 3 months. Exclusion was applied to patients with uncontrolled infections, other autoimmune diseases, pregnancy or lactation. Diagnoses were based on clinical symptoms, serum thyroxine and TRAb, thyroid ultrasound and orbital computed tomography. PBMCs were separated from approximately 9.9 ml of fresh peripheral blood using Ficoll-Paque density gradient centrifugation. Total RNA was extracted with Trizol reagent, and quality was checked on an Agilent 2100 Bioanalyzer. The TCR beta CDR3 regions were amplified from RNA transcripts. A first-round RT-PCR of the TCR CDR3 used the HTBI primer set with the Qiagen OneStep RT-PCR kit. The libraries were constructed in a second round of multiplex PCR and then size-selected and purified. The libraries were sequenced on an Illumina HiSeq2000 using paired-end 100 bp reads. As for how the authors treated the data: SOAPnuke was used to process the raw data, removing reads that contained adapters or uncalled bases, had a mean Phred below 15, or lacked an exact match to the constant primer or identifier. High-quality paired reads were merged using COPE v1.2.5, and each unique nucleotide sequence was defined as a clonotype. MiTCR v1.1 was used to align clonotypes to the IMGT TRBV, TRBD and TRBJ reference segments. The analysis included only V-J combinations with a frequency above 0.0001, which together covered approximately 99% of the repertoires. The TCS score was defined as the ratio of F50 (clonal expansion) to E x V (chaos), calculated using BLOSUM62-based TCRdist between CDR3 peptides within each V-J. Welch's t-statistics and random forest reduced around 550 V-J features to 10 to 15, which were used in a naive Bayes classifier (R e1071). TCRdb trimmed public reads at Q25 via fastp, called clones via MiXCR and kept in-frame beta chains. Rows merge per CDR3 protein into single entries with the most common DNA and genes. The V and J calls shown here were made by TCRdb, not taken from the authors' results. This sample has approximately 600,000 distinct CDR3 sequences in its table, and less than 25% of those were observed once. The top ten clonotypes cover roughly 30% of the sample.

This entry is derived from a study of T cells in Graves' hyperthyroidism and ophthalmopathy (dated by TCRdb to the late 2010s). Describing the broader study: Peripheral blood was collected at initial diagnosis, before any treatment. Thyroid tissue and blood T-cell repertoires from about six Graves' hyperthyroidism patients were also compared in the study. The 90 to 100 discovery patients were randomly divided into training and test sets at a 7:3 ratio. Following sampling, methimazole starting at 30 mg daily was given to hyperthyroidism patients, and high-dose intravenous methylprednisolone was given to ophthalmopathy patients. Whether ophthalmopathy could be predicted prospectively was tested in an independent validation cohort made up of under 20 hyperthyroidism patients plus 17 patients who later progressed to ophthalmopathy. The paper describes TCR Vbeta CDR3 sequencing of some 130 peripheral blood samples, made up of 40 to 45 ophthalmopathy patients, around 78 hyperthyroidism patients and 17 progressor patients. To identify TCR V-J signatures that set the groups apart, the researchers used a discovery cohort of 95 to 100 patients, made up of about 44 with Graves' ophthalmopathy and 57 with stable Graves' hyperthyroidism.

Study-level results and caveats: Ophthalmopathy was separated from stable hyperthyroidism by a 13 V-J signature model, with approximately 86% sensitivity and 81% to 83% specificity obtained in cross-validation and 80%/75% obtained in testing. Blood samples also contained most of the expanded thyroid clonotypes (frequency above 0.001), which suggests that blood repertoires may reflect thyroid immune responses. In validation, progression to ophthalmopathy was predicted by the model with roughly 71% sensitivity and around 76% specificity, a median of approximately 6.5 months before onset. Sample size was not statistically predetermined, and blinding of investigators to group allocation was not performed.

The CDR1 and CDR2 encoded by the germline V gene are SGHTA and FQGNSA. Trimmed from V: 5 bases; trimmed from J: 3 bases; junction bases lacking a gene match: 7. Including the terminal cysteine and phenylalanine, the CDR3 comprises 15 residues. Only the CDR3 DNA is retained, 45 bases long and in frame from the first base. Sequences were obtained from blood. Rearrangement joined TRBV7-2 to TRBJ2-5, and TRBD1 aligns with 9 junction nucleotides. The sequence was collected from a man under 40 with Graves' ophthalmopathy. The CDR3 reads CASSLWTGEEETQYF. The nucleotide sequence is given as TGTGCCAGCAGCCTATGGACAGGGGAGGAAGAGACCCAGTACTTC.